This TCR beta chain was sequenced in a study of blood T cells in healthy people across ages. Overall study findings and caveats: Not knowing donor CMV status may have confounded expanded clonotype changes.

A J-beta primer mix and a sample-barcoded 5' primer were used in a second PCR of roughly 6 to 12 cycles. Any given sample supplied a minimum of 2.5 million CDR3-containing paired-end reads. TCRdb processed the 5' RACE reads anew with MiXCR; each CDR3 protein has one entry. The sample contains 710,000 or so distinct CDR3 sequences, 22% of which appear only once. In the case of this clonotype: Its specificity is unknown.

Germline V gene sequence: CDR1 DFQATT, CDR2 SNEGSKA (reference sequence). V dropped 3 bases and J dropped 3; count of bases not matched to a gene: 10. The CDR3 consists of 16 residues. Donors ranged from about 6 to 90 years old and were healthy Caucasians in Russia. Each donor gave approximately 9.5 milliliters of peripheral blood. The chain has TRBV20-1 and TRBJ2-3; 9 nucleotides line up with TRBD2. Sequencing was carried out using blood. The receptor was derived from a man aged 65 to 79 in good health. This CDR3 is CSARRRGGHVTDTQYF. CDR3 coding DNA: TGCAGTGCTAGGCGGCGGGGGGGCCATGTAACAGATACGCAGTATTTT.